This T cell receptor (beta chain) was obtained from a study of blood T cell repertoires in COVID-19. This clone has more than one count but fewer than ten. Generated by immunoSEQ multiplex PCR, the TCRdb table keeps only in-frame clones and is missing some. The data show roughly 250,000 clones, approximately 85% seen once. Germline V CDR1 and CDR2: SQVTM, ANQGSEA. Between the trimmed V and J ends, which lost 4 bases and 8 bases, there was a span of 15 bases. CDR3 length equals 12 residues. What was sequenced was peripheral blood. The TCR sequence derives from a woman between 55 and 75 years old with active or convalescent COVID-19. The chain links TRBV29-1 to TRBJ2-7; a possible D gene is TRBD2 (5 bases). CDR3 sequence: CSVVDSGYQQYF. For the CDR3, the DNA is TGCAGCGTTGTCGACTCGGGGTACCAGCAGTACTTC.